These 16 T cell receptor beta chains came from one sample sequenced in a study of T cells in Graves' hyperthyroidism and ophthalmopathy. TCR beta CDR3 sequences were amplified from RNA transcripts. The study used the HTBI primer set for a first-round RT-PCR of the TCR CDR3. A single record per CDR3 protein comes from TCRdb applying MiXCR to the multiplex PCR reads. The sample lists over 350,000 distinct CDR3 sequences, over 12% seen once, with around 28% in the top ten. The sample comprised blood. Source of these receptors: a man over 45 with Graves' ophthalmopathy.

This clonotype was seen repeatedly, ten times or more. This chain joins TRBV30 and TRBJ1-1; D unclear. Per the germline V gene, CDR1 is GTSNPN and CDR2 is SVGIG (reference sequence). V lost 7 bases and J lost 1, with 13 bases in between. The CDR3 has 13 amino acids. CDR3: CASTPSSNTEAFF. The CDR3 DNA is TGTGCCTCCACCCCATCCTCGAACACTGAAGCTTTCTTT.

The chain links TRBV19 to TRBJ2-5; D is uncertain. Trimming shortened V by 5 bases and J by 2 bases, and 15 bases separated the two germline ends. CDR3 length equals 15 residues. CDR1 is LNHDA and CDR2 is SQIVND in the germline V gene (reference sequence). As DNA, the CDR3 is TGTGCCAGTAGTCCCCCCGGACGGTCTCAAGAGACCCAGTACTTC. Its protein product is CASSPPGRSQETQYF.

Turning to this clonotype: A read error is likely, as this CDR3 ends without the conserved phenylalanine or tryptophan. V gene TRBV12-3 or TRBV12-4 combines with J gene TRBJ2-5; D not certain. The CDR3 extends over 12 amino acids. The ends were cut back, 6 bases at V and 0 bases at J, with 5 bases in the middle. The CDR3 region is CASRQNQETQYS. The CDR3 DNA is TGTGCCAGCAGACAGAACCAAGAGACCCAGTACTCC.

This clonotype was recorded many times. The chain links TRBV6-1 to TRBJ1-5; 9 positions match TRBD1. Trimming at V came to 2 bases and at J to 7 bases, leaving 9 bases not matched to a gene. This CDR3 spans 16 amino acids. Per germline, CDR1 MNHNS and CDR2 SASEGT. CDR3 bases: TGTGCCAGCAGTGAAACGACCGACAGGGGGGGACAGCCCCAGCATTTT. Protein sequence: CASSETTDRGGQPQHF.

This clonotype was observed at least ten times. V gene TRBV20-1 combines with J gene TRBJ2-5; no clear D gene. The CDR3 spans 12 residues. Germline V gives CDR1 DFQATT, CDR2 SNEGSKA (reference sequence). Trimming removed 4 bases from V and 2 bases from J, with 8 bases in between. CDR3 DNA: TGCAGTGCTACCATGGGGCAAGAGACCCAGTACTTC. It specifies CSATMGQETQYF.

This clonotype was observed at least ten times. The rearrangement links TRBV19 to TRBJ2-5; D gene unclear. The CDR3 has 12 residues. Germline lookup yields CDR1 LNHDA and CDR2 SQIVND (reference sequence). With 9 bases removed from V and 1 base from J, the gap between germline ends came to 9 bases. The CDR3 protein is CASNYFQETQYF. CDR3 coding DNA: TGTGCCAGCAACTATTTCCAAGAGACCCAGTACTTC.

This clonotype was recorded many times. The chain has TRBV3-1 and TRBJ2-7; 14 positions agree with TRBD2. The germline CDR1 and CDR2 sequences are LGHDT and YNNKEL (reference sequence). The junction had 8 bases not matched to a gene; V was cut back by 4 bases and J by 6 bases. CDR3 size: 16 residues. The CDR3 loop reads CASSPGLAGVSAEQYF. The CDR3 coding sequence is TGTGCCAGCAGCCCGGGACTAGCGGGAGTCTCGGCCGAGCAGTACTTC.

This clonotype was observed many times. The chain carries TRBV20-1 and TRBJ2-7, with D tentatively TRBD2 (5 bases). V gave up 5 bases and J gave up 0 bases, with 11 bases separating them. The CDR3 is 13 residues long. Germline values: CDR1 DFQATT, CDR2 SNEGSKA (reference sequence). Here the CDR3 reads CSAGSGFSYEQYF. CDR3 coding DNA: TGCAGTGCTGGGTCGGGGTTCTCCTACGAGCAGTACTTC.

This clonotype occurred many times. The CDR3 here is CASSQDRQGRRPQHF. The CDR3, as DNA: TGTGCCAGCAGCCAAGACAGACAGGGGCGCCGGCCCCAGCATTTT. This sequence joins TRBV3-1 and TRBJ1-5, with 8 bases fitting TRBD1. Germline CDR1 and CDR2: LGHDT and YNNKEL (reference sequence). The junction had 7 bases not matched to a gene; V was cut back by 0 bases and J by 9 bases. The CDR3 sequence is 15 residues long.

This clonotype was seen many times. This chain links TRBV27 with TRBJ2-3; TRBD2 matches at 9 bases. The CDR3 covers 17 residues. From germline, CDR1 is MNHEY and CDR2 SMNVEV (reference sequence). With V trimmed by 6 bases and J by 7 bases, 17 bases remained unmatched. The CDR3 reads CASSTRLSSGRRYTQYF. The CDR3 DNA reads TGTGCCAGCAGCACGCGGTTAAGTAGCGGGAGAAGGTATACGCAGTATTTT.

This chain uses TRBV7-6 with TRBJ1-6; D unclear. CDR3 length: 12 residues. CDR1 and CDR2 (germline): SGHVS, FNYEAQ. Trimming took off 1 base at V and 8 bases at J, with 3 bases between the two ends. The DNA for the CDR3 is TGTGCCAGCAGCTTAGAGGATTCACCCCTCCACTTT. Amino acid sequence: CASSLEDSPLHF.

The chain recombines TRBV5-1 with TRBJ2-1; 11 bases line up with TRBD1. The V and J ends lost 4 bases and 7 bases, in that order; junction bases with no gene match: 10. Germline V lookup: CDR1 SGHRS, CDR2 YFSETQ. The CDR3 extends over 16 amino acids. This CDR3 reads CASSTQGQGAGNEQFF. The CDR3 DNA reads as TGCGCCAGCAGCACTCAAGGACAGGGGGCGGGTAATGAGCAGTTCTTC.

This clonotype was observed many times. The V gene is TRBV3-1, the J gene TRBJ1-5; D is ambiguous. CDR3 length equals 12 residues. Germline loops: CDR1 LGHDT, CDR2 YNNKEL (reference sequence). Trimming shortened V by 1 base and J by 13 bases, and 11 bases separated the two germline ends. CDR3 coding DNA: TGTGCCAGCAGCCAAGCCTTCGGGGAACAGCATTTT. Its protein is CASSQAFGEQHF.

This clonotype has ten or more counts. V and J are TRBV28 and TRBJ2-3; 7 bases are a match to TRBD1. Per the germline V gene, CDR1 is MDHEN and CDR2 is SYDVKM. V lost 4 bases to trimming and J lost 6 bases; unmatched junction nucleotides: 16. The CDR3 is 17 amino acids. CDR3 residues: CASSSPTTPGGSDTQYF. In nucleotides, the CDR3 is TGTGCCAGCAGTTCGCCAACAACCCCAGGGGGTTCGGATACGCAGTATTTT. Full variable domain (outside the CDR3, taken from reference TRBV28 and TRBJ2-3): DVKVTQSSRYLVKRTGEKVFLECVQDMDHENMFWYRQDPGLGLRLIYFSYDVKMKEKGDIPEGYSVSREKKERFSLILESASTNQTSMYLCASSSPTTPGGSDTQYFGPGTRLTVL.

This clonotype was seen many times. This rearrangement joins TRBV18 to TRBJ2-3; 9 nucleotides agree with TRBD2. The germline gives CDR1 KGHSH, CDR2 LQKENI. The CDR3 has 14 amino acids. V was pared by 4 bases and J by 9 bases, with 8 bases of the junction left unmatched. For the CDR3, the DNA is TGTGCCAGCTCACTGGGATTAGCGGGAGTGACGCAGTATTTT. Translated, it gives CASSLGLAGVTQYF.

The rearrangement uses TRBV2 and TRBJ1-4; D unresolved. Deletions cut 4 bases from V and 14 bases from J, with 11 bases between. The germline gives CDR1 SNHLY, CDR2 FYNNEI. The length of the CDR3 is 11 residues. CDR3 residues: CASSARDFLFF. The CDR3 DNA follows: TGTGCCAGCAGTGCGAGGGATTTTCTGTTTTTT.